This T cell receptor beta chain was found in a study of blood T cell repertoires in COVID-19. Clinical histories supplied by participants themselves formed the basis of cohort assignment. Sequenced by immunoSEQ multiplex PCR; TCRdb stores in-frame clones only, minus some. There are a few hundred thousand clones in the sample; about 80% occur only once, and around 3.6% lies in the top ten. The CDR3 is made up of 15 amino acids. Between the trimmed V and J ends, which lost 0 bases and 2 bases, there was a span of 9 bases. Germline assignment: CDR1 SGHRS and CDR2 YFSETQ. Sequenced input: PBMCs or T cells enriched from blood (not recorded which). This chain joins TRBV5-1 and TRBJ1-3; no clear D. The source is a man aged 45-65 years who had recovered from COVID-19. CDR3 bases: TGCGCCAGCAGCTTGGATACAGCAACTGGAAACACCATATATTTT. Translated, it gives CASSLDTATGNTIYF. The whole variable domain, filled in from reference TRBV5-1 and TRBJ1-3, reads KAGVTQTPRYLIKTRGQQVTLSCSPISGHRSVSWYQQTPGQGLQFLFEYFSETQRNKGNFPGRFSGRQFSNSRSEMNVSTLELGDSALYLCASSLDTATGNTIYFGEGSWLTVV.